A selection of T cell receptor beta chains follows, all from one sample in a study of radiation and T cells in renal cell carcinoma. Profiling relied on immunoSEQ multiplex PCR, and the TCRdb table lists in-frame clones only, not all of them. The data contain fewer than 200,000 clones, around 90% of them singletons. Sequences were derived from blood, sampled from a patient whose treatment included radiotherapy and nephrectomy. The receptors here all came from a woman between 45 and 60 years old with renal cell carcinoma. CDR3s include the opening cysteine and the closing phenylalanine or tryptophan. A D gene is named only where the DNA matches it firmly. Some rows have no size entry. The others give once, few or many, or a class for an expanded clone.

d_call j_call v_call clone_size cdr3_length cdr3_aa cdr3_nt
. TRBJ2-5 TRBV7-2 once 15 CASSPLWGGGETQYF TGTGCCAGCAGCCCCCTTTGGGGTGGGGGGGAGACCCAGTACTTC
. TRBJ2-7 TRBV4-1 . 14 CASSQSTNTYEQYF TGCGCCAGCAGCCAGTCAACTAACACCTACGAGCAGTACTTC
TRBD1 TRBJ2-5 TRBV5-6 . 16 CASSFRWTGAGETQYF TGTGCCAGCAGCTTTAGATGGACAGGGGCCGGGGAGACCCAGTACTTC
. TRBJ1-2 TRBV25-1 . 14 CASRPWDTNYGYTF TGTGCCAGCAGGCCTTGGGACACCAACTATGGCTACACCTTC
. TRBJ2-2 TRBV6-1 . 13 CASSEFTAGELFF TGTGCCAGCAGTGAATTCACGGCCGGGGAGCTGTTTTTT
. TRBJ2-1 TRBV6-5 few 13 CASSSGQRREQFF TGTGCCAGCAGTTCCGGACAGCGGAGAGAGCAGTTCTTC
TRBD2 TRBJ2-1 TRBV6-5 . 15 CASSPAGRIYNEQFF TGTGCCAGCAGTCCAGCGGGGAGGATCTACAATGAGCAGTTCTTC
. TRBJ1-2 TRBV5-4 . 14 CASSLKHGGIGYTF TGTGCCAGCAGCTTGAAACATGGGGGAATCGGCTACACCTTC
. TRBJ2-2 TRBV14 . 13 CASSQYVVGELFF TGTGCCAGCAGCCAATATGTAGTGGGGGAGCTGTTTTTT
. TRBJ2-5 TRBV5-1 . 15 CASSLEGRVQETQYF TGCGCCAGCAGCTTGGAGGGCAGGGTCCAAGAGACCCAGTACTTC
. TRBJ1-1 TRBV11-1 . 12 CASSWQDTEAFF TGTGCCAGCAGCTGGCAGGACACTGAAGCTTTCTTT
TRBD1 TRBJ1-1 TRBV12-5 . 15 CASGLATGGNTEAFF TGTGCTAGTGGTTTGGCGACAGGGGGGAACACTGAAGCTTTCTTT
TRBD1 TRBJ2-5 TRBV18 . 14 CASSLPGGWETQYF TGTGCCAGCTCACTACCAGGGGGATGGGAGACCCAGTACTTC
. TRBJ2-7 TRBV30 . 13 CAWSVGPRIEQYF TGTGCCTGGAGTGTAGGGCCTCGGATCGAGCAGTACTTC
TRBD2 TRBJ2-2 TRBV27 . 16 CATKERLAENTGELFF TGTGCCACTAAGGAGAGACTAGCGGAGAACACCGGGGAGCTGTTTTTT
TRBD1 TRBJ2-7 TRBV28 . 14 CASRRTGRLHEQYF TGTGCCAGCAGACGGACAGGGAGGCTCCACGAGCAGTACTTC
. TRBJ2-3 TRBV4-2 . 12 CASSQVTDTQYF TGTGCCAGCAGCCAAGTGACAGATACGCAGTATTTT
. TRBJ1-3 TRBV6-1 . 18 CASSEEGWQTRSGNTIYF TGTGCCAGCAGTGAAGAGGGTTGGCAGACTCGCTCTGGAAACACCATATATTTT
TRBD1 TRBJ2-5 TRBV6-1 . 15 CASSEARTGEETQYF TGTGCCAGCAGTGAAGCGCGGACAGGGGAAGAGACCCAGTACTTC
. TRBJ2-5 TRBV11-3 . 13 CASSPQLGETQYF TGTGCCAGCAGCCCTCAGTTAGGGGAGACCCAGTACTTC
. TRBJ1-4 TRBV6-5 once 16 CASSYFPGATNEKLFF TGTGCCAGCAGTTACTTCCCGGGGGCCACTAATGAAAAACTGTTTTTT
. TRBJ2-4 TRBV9 once 14 CASSVDVAKNIQYF TGTGCCAGCAGCGTAGACGTAGCCAAAAACATTCAGTACTTC
TRBD1 TRBJ1-2 TRBV7-2 . 14 CASGTGGAGYGYTF TGTGCCAGCGGGACAGGGGGCGCGGGCTATGGCTACACCTTC
. TRBJ1-2 TRBV2 . 16 CASSEAGGPSVRGYTF TGTGCCAGCAGTGAAGCCGGGGGTCCGAGCGTAAGGGGCTACACCTTC
TRBD1 TRBJ2-2 TRBV19 . 15 CASSKGTGVTGELFF TGTGCCAGTAGTAAAGGGACAGGTGTCACCGGGGAGCTGTTTTTT
. TRBJ1-1 TRBV6-5 few 14 CASSYHREPPEAFF TGTGCCAGCAGTTACCACAGGGAGCCCCCTGAAGCTTTCTTT
. TRBJ2-7 TRBV5-4 . 15 CASSLATGPSYEQYF TGTGCCAGCAGCTTGGCAACAGGCCCAAGCTACGAGCAGTACTTC
. TRBJ2-3 TRBV25-1 . 14 CASRRGGSWDTQYF TGTGCCAGCCGGAGGGGGGGGAGTTGGGATACGCAGTATTTT
. TRBJ1-5 TRBV6-6 . 13 CASTLGQWQPQHF TGTGCCAGCACCCTGGGGCAGTGGCAGCCCCAGCATTTT
. TRBJ1-2 TRBV10-3 . 13 CAISPEGSYGYTF TGTGCCATCAGTCCGGAAGGGAGCTATGGCTACACCTTC
. TRBJ2-3 TRBV7-9 . 15 CASSLGSGDTDTQYF TGTGCCAGCAGCTTAGGCTCGGGGGACACAGATACGCAGTATTTT
. TRBJ2-1 TRBV30 . 13 CAWNPTGYNEQFF TGTGCCTGGAATCCGACCGGCTACAATGAGCAGTTCTTC
TRBD2 TRBJ2-3 TRBV7-8 . 14 CASSSGTSGVTQYF TGTGCCAGCAGCTCCGGGACTAGCGGAGTGACGCAGTATTTT
. TRBJ1-1 TRBV2 once 14 CASSNQGLNTEAFF TGTGCCAGCAGCAACCAGGGGCTTAACACTGAAGCTTTCTTT
. TRBJ1-5 TRBV2 . 13 CASSVYGDQPQHF TGTGCCAGCAGTGTTTACGGGGATCAGCCCCAGCATTTT
. TRBJ1-4 TRBV19 . 13 CASQTRNNEKLFF TGTGCCAGTCAAACACGAAATAATGAAAAACTGTTTTTT
. TRBJ2-6 TRBV7-3 . 15 CASSFRGSGANVLTF TGTGCCAGCAGCTTCAGGGGTTCCGGGGCCAACGTCCTGACTTTC
TRBD1 TRBJ2-7 TRBV23-1 . 11 CASSQRDRGDF TGCGCCAGCAGTCAACGGGACAGGGGGGACTTC
TRBD2 TRBJ2-5 TRBV19 . 13 CASSILAEETQYF TGTGCCAGTAGTATACTAGCGGAAGAGACCCAGTACTTC
. TRBJ1-1 TRBV9 . 14 CASTPTMGNTEAFF TGTGCCAGCACCCCTACTATGGGGAACACTGAAGCTTTCTTT
. TRBJ2-1 TRBV7-2 . 17 CASSSPTGWASSHEQFF TGTGCCAGCAGCTCGCCCACGGGGTGGGCGTCTTCCCATGAGCAGTTCTTC
TRBD1 TRBJ2-5 TRBV7-2 . 13 CASSSDRGETQYF TGTGCCAGCAGCTCCGACAGGGGGGAGACCCAGTACTTC
. TRBJ2-7 TRBV19 once 16 CASSLYTGLIGHEQYF TGTGCCAGTAGTCTATACACGGGACTGATAGGACACGAGCAGTACTTC